This entry is about one T cell receptor (beta chain). Its specificity is not known. The germline V gene encodes CDR1 MDHEN and CDR2 SYDVKM. There are 13 residues in the CDR3. Method: immunoSEQ multiplex PCR; TCRdb's copy keeps in-frame clones and lacks some. The table includes some 100,000 clones, roughly 84% detected once. Patients with a history of autoimmune disease or on systemic immunosuppression were excluded. The sample belongs to a study of OX40 agonist ivuxolimab in advanced cancers. Overall study context: Those enrolled were roughly 80% male, with a mean age of around 55 years and ages from 23 to 79. Study-wide findings and caveats: Individuals who were partial responders at 0.1-3.0 mg/kg had clonal expansion that ranked among the lowest. Averaged across samples, CD8+ T cells carried more expanded clones than CD4+ did.

The TCR originated in an adult with an advanced solid tumor such as melanoma, head and neck, liver or kidney cancer. The rearrangement uses TRBV28 and TRBJ2-3, with unresolved D. The sequenced sample was CD4+ or CD8+ T cells sorted from blood, obtained in a trial of the OX40 agonist ivuxolimab. The CDR3 DNA is TGTGCGAGTCAGGAAGACGGCACAGATACGCAGTATTTT. It is translated as CASQEDGTDTQYF. Drawing the rest from reference TRBV28 and TRBJ2-3, the complete variable domain is DVKVTQSSRYLVKRTGEKVFLECVQDMDHENMFWYRQDPGLGLRLIYFSYDVKMKEKGDIPEGYSVSREKKERFSLILESASTNQTSMYLCASQEDGTDTQYFGPGTRLTVL.